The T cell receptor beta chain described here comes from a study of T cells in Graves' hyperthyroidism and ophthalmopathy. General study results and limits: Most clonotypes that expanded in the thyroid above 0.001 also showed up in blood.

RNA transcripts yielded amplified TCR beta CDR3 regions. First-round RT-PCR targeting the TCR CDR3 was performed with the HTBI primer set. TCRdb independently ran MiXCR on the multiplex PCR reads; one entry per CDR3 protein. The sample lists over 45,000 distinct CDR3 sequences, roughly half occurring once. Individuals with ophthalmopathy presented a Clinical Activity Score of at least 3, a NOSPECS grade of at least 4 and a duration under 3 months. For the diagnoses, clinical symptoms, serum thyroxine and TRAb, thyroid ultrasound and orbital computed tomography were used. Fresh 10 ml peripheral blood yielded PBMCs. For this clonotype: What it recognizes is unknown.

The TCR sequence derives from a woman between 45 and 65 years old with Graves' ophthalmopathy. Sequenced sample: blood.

CDR3 loop: CASSLSPAGPLGGEIAEAFF. The CDR3 region has the DNA TGTGCCAGCAGCTTATCCCCCGCCGGGCCATTGGGCGGGGAGATCGCTGAAGCTTTCTTT. V usage is TRBV7-2 and J usage is TRBJ1-1; D is undetermined. CDR1 is SGHTA, CDR2 FQGNSA, per germline. V was shortened by 2 bases and J by 6 bases, with 31 bases between the two germline ends. This CDR3 has 20 residues.